The clone carrying this T cell receptor (beta chain) was counted only a few times. The antigen is not known. This sample stems from a study of radiotherapy plus CTLA-4 blockade in lung cancer. In the study overall: Among patients, less than 20% showed objective responses, and around 30% had disease control. Overall study findings and caveats: An expansion of tumor-derived TCR clones occurred in blood after radiotherapy plus ipilimumab. Response, reportedly, was best predicted by interferon-beta along with early blood T cell clone dynamics.

The CDR3 has 14 amino acids. The germline V and J ends were trimmed by 0 bases and 0 bases, with 8 bases remaining between them. Per the germline V gene, CDR1 is GTSNPN and CDR2 is SVGIG (reference sequence). Each patient with chemo-refractory metastatic non-small-cell lung cancer was treated with focal radiation plus CTLA-4 blockade using ipilimumab. Produced via immunoSEQ multiplex PCR; TCRdb's table is partial and in-frame only. The table shows roughly 100,000 clones, with approximately 82% occurring only once. The sequence came from a human donor with non-small cell lung cancer that progressed on radiotherapy plus ipilimumab. The J gene is TRBJ1-1, the V gene TRBV30; no firm D call. This sample comprised peripheral blood, obtained from a patient treated with radiotherapy plus ipilimumab. CDR3 protein: CAWSVWQVNTEAFF. The CDR3 DNA follows: TGTGCCTGGAGTGTATGGCAGGTGAACACTGAAGCTTTCTTT.